Listed here are 16 T cell receptor beta chains from one sample, sequenced in a study of blood T cells in healthy people across ages (dated by TCRdb to about 2015). The library was obtained by 5' RACE. The run used an Illumina HiSeq 2500. A second roughly 7 to 12 cycle PCR used a sample-barcoded 5' primer and a J-beta primer mix. TCRdb reworked the public reads: Q25 trimming with fastp, MiXCR clone assembly, productive beta chains retained. Identical CDR3 protein sequences are pooled into one entry, listed with their most common genes and DNA. The table for this sample lists hundreds of thousands of distinct CDR3 sequences; around 50% of them were counted only once. The top ten hold roughly 12% of the sample. Sequenced input: blood. The receptors come from a woman at least 80 years old in good health.

For this clonotype: The junction differs from germline at one of its ends, possibly a read error. The chain links TRBV4-2 to TRBJ1-3; TRBD1 aligns across 7 bases. CDR1 is LGHNA and CDR2 is YNFKEQ in the germline V gene. The CDR3 is 19 amino acids. The CDR3 spells CASSPPFGTALISGDTIYF. In DNA, the CDR3 is TGTGCCAGCAGCCCGCCCTTCGGGACAGCTCTTATCTCTGGAGACACCATATATTTT.

With regard to this clonotype: One base away lies a much larger clone, so this may be a sequencing read error. The rearrangement joins TRBV20-1 to TRBJ2-5; D ambiguous. Germline CDR1 and CDR2: DFQATT and SNEGSKA (reference sequence). This CDR3 has 12 residues. Here the CDR3 DNA reads TGCAGTGCTAGGCCACAATCAGAGGCCCAGTACTTC. Encoded protein: CSARPQSEAQYF.

The chain links TRBV30 to TRBJ2-3; the D gene could be TRBD1 or TRBD2 (5 bases each). CDR3 length: 13 residues. V was trimmed by 3 bases and J by 4 bases, leaving 11 bases between them. The germline V gene has CDR1 GTSNPN and CDR2 SVGIG (reference sequence). The CDR3 spells CAWSPGTADTQYF. CDR3 nucleotide sequence: TGTGCCTGGAGCCCAGGGACCGCAGATACGCAGTATTTT.

Ten or more counts support this clonotype. The rearrangement uses TRBV4-1 and TRBJ2-4, with TRBD1 matching 9 bases. Germline values: CDR1 MGHRA, CDR2 YSYEKL. The CDR3 contains 17 residues. V dropped 5 bases and J dropped 0; count of bases not matched to a gene: 8. The CDR3 protein is CASSFFTGGRAKNIQYF. The DNA of the CDR3 is TGCGCCAGCAGCTTTTTTACAGGGGGCCGAGCCAAAAACATTCAGTACTTC.

Turning to this clonotype: The junction departs from the called germline gene at one end, perhaps through a read error. The chain carries TRBV4-2 and TRBJ2-1; possibly TRBD1 or TRBD2 for D (6 bases each). Per germline, CDR1 LGHNA and CDR2 YNFKEQ. The CDR3 sequence is 17 residues long. For the CDR3, the DNA is TGTGCCAGCAGCCGAGATCTGGGCGGGACAACTTACAATGAGCAATTCTTC. It codes for CASSRDLGGTTYNEQFF.

This clonotype was counted between two and nine times. V is TRBV6-5 and J is TRBJ2-2; D unclear. Germline V gene data show CDR1 as MNHEY and CDR2 as SVGAGI. This CDR3 has 16 residues. Trimming pared 3 bases from V and 2 bases from J, leaving 13 bases between. Here the CDR3 reads CASSYFRGFNTGELFF. The DNA of the CDR3 is TGTGCCAGCAGTTATTTCCGTGGCTTTAACACCGGGGAGCTGTTTTTT.

CDR3 residues: CASSLGSINSPLHF. In DNA form, the CDR3 reads TGTGCCAGCAGCTTAGGGAGTATTAATTCACCCCTCCACTTT. This sequence joins TRBV7-3 and TRBJ1-6; D is undetermined. Germline V CDR1 and CDR2: SGHTA, FQGTGA. The V end lost 2 bases, the J end lost 6 bases, and 8 bases lay between the germline ends. The CDR3 is 14 residues long.

This clonotype was picked up many times. The chain recombines TRBV20-1 with TRBJ2-1; D call uncertain. This CDR3 region has 15 residues. Germline V gives CDR1 DFQATT, CDR2 SNEGSKA (reference sequence). V was trimmed by 3 bases and J by 2 bases, leaving 14 bases between them. The CDR3 sequence is CSASWDLLTYNEQFF. CDR3 in DNA: TGCAGTGCTAGCTGGGATTTGTTAACCTACAATGAGCAGTTCTTC.

The chain carries TRBV20-1 and TRBJ1-1; D unclear. V was cut by 6 bases and J by 10 bases, with 21 bases left in between. Germline CDR1 DFQATT, CDR2 SNEGSKA (reference sequence). The CDR3 length is 13 residues. This chain's CDR3 is CSATLRGAQRAFF. Here the CDR3 DNA reads TGCAGTGCCACCTTGCGGGGAGCCCAGCGAGCTTTCTTT.

This rearrangement joins TRBV12-3 or TRBV12-4 to TRBJ2-5; possibly TRBD2 for D (6 bases). The DNA end is a closer match to TRBJ2-7, so the J assignment may be wrong. This CDR3 is 13 amino acids long. The CDR3 nucleotides read TGTGCCAGCAGTGTCCGACTAGTCTACGAGCAGTACTTC. Encoded protein: CASSVRLVYEQYF.

The chain combines TRBV6-1 with TRBJ2-1; no reliable D call. The CDR3 is made up of 12 amino acids. V was pared by 1 base and J by 12 bases, with 10 bases between. The V gene's germline CDR1 is MNHNS and CDR2 SASEGT. The CDR3: CASSEERRRQFF. The CDR3 coding sequence is TGTGCCAGCAGTGAAGAGAGGAGAAGGCAGTTCTTC.

V and J are TRBV28 and TRBJ1-2; D might be TRBD1 (6 bases). The germline CDR1 and CDR2 sequences are MDHEN and SYDVKM. This CDR3 contains 14 residues. Deletions cut 8 bases from V and 4 bases from J, with 17 bases between. CDR3 sequence reads: CASRSNRASYGYTF. The CDR3 DNA sequence: TGTGCCAGCCGCTCGAACAGGGCGTCCTATGGCTACACCTTC.

Worth noting for this clonotype: The junction departs from germline at one end; a sequencing error may be responsible. The chain recombines TRBV12-3 or TRBV12-4 with TRBJ1-2; D remains ambiguous. The CDR3 totals 14 residues. CDR3 sequence reads: CASSFRGTNYGYTF. In DNA form, the CDR3 reads TGCGCCAGCAGTTTTCGTGGAACTAACTATGGCTACACCTTC.

There are a few counts of this clonotype. The rearrangement links TRBV20-1 to TRBJ1-5; tentative D call: TRBD1 (5 bases). CDR1 is DFQATT and CDR2 is SNEGSKA in the germline V gene (reference sequence). V was cut by 3 bases and J by 4 bases, with 7 bases left in between. This CDR3 has 12 residues. CDR3: CSARDNNQPQHF. DNA for the CDR3: TGCAGTGCTAGGGACAATAATCAGCCCCAGCATTTT.

This clonotype was recorded many times. The chain employs TRBV28 and TRBJ2-7; D is unclear. This CDR3 spans 11 amino acids. Germline V gives CDR1 MDHEN, CDR2 SYDVKM. V gave up 8 bases and J gave up 4 bases, with 9 bases separating them. In nucleotides, the CDR3 is TGTGCCAGCGGGGTGGGGTACGAGCAGTACTTC. Translating gives CASGVGYEQYF. Using reference TRBV28 and TRBJ2-7 for the parts outside the CDR3, the full variable domain is DVKVTQSSRYLVKRTGEKVFLECVQDMDHENMFWYRQDPGLGLRLIYFSYDVKMKEKGDIPEGYSVSREKKERFSLILESASTNQTSMYLCASGVGYEQYFGPGTRLTVT.

V and J are TRBV5-1 and TRBJ1-1; D not certain. Looked up from germline, CDR1 is SGHRS and CDR2 is YFSETQ. Deletions cut 6 bases from V and 8 bases from J, with 11 bases between. The CDR3 runs to 11 residues. The CDR3 region has the DNA TGCGCCAGCATATTGGCTTGGGAAGCTTTCTTT. Its protein is CASILAWEAFF.